This TCR beta chain derives from a study of blood T cell repertoires in COVID-19. The overall study: COVID-19 samples, acute and convalescent, were from the United States, Italy and Spain.

Under the authors' procedure: Reference gene primers were amplified, and this amplification served to estimate nucleated cell counts. Profiled with immunoSEQ multiplex PCR; TCRdb holds only in-frame clones, not every one. V and J calls plus clone size are reproduced from that table; the DNA served to infer D and trimming. This table holds 130,000 to 150,000 clones, roughly 84% found once. Researchers sorted participants into cohorts using their self-reported clinical history. Germline CDR1 reads LNHDA; CDR2 reads SQIVND (reference sequence). The V and J ends lost 8 bases and 6 bases respectively, with 22 bases between them. The CDR3 totals 15 residues.

Sequencing was carried out using PBMCs or T cells enriched from blood (not recorded which). The chain is built from TRBV19 and TRBJ1-1; D may be TRBD1 (5 bases). This receptor was obtained from a woman aged 45-59 years who had been exposed to COVID-19. In nucleotides, the CDR3 is TGTGCCAGTCTGCAGGGAAGGGGTTCCCAGGCTGAAGCTTTCTTT. This codes for CASLQGRGSQAEAFF.